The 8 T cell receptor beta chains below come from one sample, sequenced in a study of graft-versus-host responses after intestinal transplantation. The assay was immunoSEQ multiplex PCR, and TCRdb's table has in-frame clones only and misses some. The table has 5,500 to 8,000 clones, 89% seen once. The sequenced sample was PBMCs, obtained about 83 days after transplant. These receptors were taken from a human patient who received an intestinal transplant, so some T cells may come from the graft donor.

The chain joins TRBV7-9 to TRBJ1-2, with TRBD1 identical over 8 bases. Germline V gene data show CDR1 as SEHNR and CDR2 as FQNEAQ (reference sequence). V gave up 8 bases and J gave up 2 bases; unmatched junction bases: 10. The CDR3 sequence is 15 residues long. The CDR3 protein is CASSEDREVNYGYTF. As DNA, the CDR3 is TGTGCCAGCTCAGAGGACAGGGAGGTAAACTATGGCTACACCTTC.

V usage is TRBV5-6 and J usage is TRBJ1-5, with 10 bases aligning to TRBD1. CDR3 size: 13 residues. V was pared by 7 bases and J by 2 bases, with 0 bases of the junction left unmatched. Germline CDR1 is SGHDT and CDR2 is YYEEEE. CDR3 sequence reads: CASGTGGNQPQHF. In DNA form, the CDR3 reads TGTGCCAGCGGGACAGGGGGCAATCAGCCCCAGCATTTT.

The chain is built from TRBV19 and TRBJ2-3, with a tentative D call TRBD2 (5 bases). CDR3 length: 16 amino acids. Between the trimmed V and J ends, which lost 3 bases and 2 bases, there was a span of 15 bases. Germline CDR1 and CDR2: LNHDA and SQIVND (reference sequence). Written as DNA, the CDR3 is TGTGCCAGTAGTATGGTTCCTAGCCGCCCCACAGATACGCAGTATTTT. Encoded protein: CASSMVPSRPTDTQYF.

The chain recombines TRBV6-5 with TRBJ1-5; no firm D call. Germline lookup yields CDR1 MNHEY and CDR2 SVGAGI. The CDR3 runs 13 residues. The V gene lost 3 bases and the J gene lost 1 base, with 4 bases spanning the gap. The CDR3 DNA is TGTGCCAGCAGTTATGGCAGCAATCAGCCCCAGCATTTT. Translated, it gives CASSYGSNQPQHF.

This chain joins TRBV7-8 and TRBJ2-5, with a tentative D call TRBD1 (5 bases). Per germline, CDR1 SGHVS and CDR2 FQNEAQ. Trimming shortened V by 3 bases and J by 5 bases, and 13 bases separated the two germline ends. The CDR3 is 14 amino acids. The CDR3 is CASSFLRGAETQYF. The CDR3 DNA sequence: TGTGCCAGCAGCTTTCTAAGGGGCGCGGAGACCCAGTACTTC. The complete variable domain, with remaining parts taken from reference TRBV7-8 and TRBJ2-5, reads GAGVSQSPRYKVAKRGQDVALRCDPISGHVSLFWYQQALGQGPEFLTYFQNEAQLDKSGLPSDRFFAERPEGSVSTLKIQRTQQEDSAVYLCASSFLRGAETQYFGPGTRLLVL.

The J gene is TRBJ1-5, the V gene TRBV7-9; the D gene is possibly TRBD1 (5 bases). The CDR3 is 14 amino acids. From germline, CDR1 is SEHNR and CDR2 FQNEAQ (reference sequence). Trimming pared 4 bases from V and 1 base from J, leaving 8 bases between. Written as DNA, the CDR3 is TGTGCCAGCAGCTCGGGGGTGAGCAATCAGCCCCAGCATTTT. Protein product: CASSSGVSNQPQHF.

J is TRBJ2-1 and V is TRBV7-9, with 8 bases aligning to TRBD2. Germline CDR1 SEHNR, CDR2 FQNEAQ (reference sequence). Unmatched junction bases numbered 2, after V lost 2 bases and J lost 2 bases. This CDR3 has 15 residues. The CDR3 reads CASSLRGRTYNEQFF. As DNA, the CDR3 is TGTGCCAGCAGCTTACGCGGGAGGACCTACAATGAGCAGTTCTTC.

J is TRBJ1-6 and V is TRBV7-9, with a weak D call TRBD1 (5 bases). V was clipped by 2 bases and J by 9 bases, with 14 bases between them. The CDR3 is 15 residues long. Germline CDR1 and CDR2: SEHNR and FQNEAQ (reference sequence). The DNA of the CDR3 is TGTGCCAGCAGCTTACCCCGGGGACCATTTTCACCCCTCCACTTT. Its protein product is CASSLPRGPFSPLHF. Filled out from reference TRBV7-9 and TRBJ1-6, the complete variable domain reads DTGVSQNPRHKITKRGQNVTFRCDPISEHNRLYWYRQTLGQGPEFLTYFQNEAQLEKSRLLSDRFSAERPKGSFSTLEIQRTEQGDSAMYLCASSLPRGPFSPLHFGNGTRLTVT.